The entry that follows covers one T cell receptor beta chain sequence. Using immunoSEQ multiplex PCR, the repertoire was profiled, and TCRdb retains in-frame clones only, with some absent. The sample lists roughly 450,000 clones, 90% occurring once. The entry originates in a study of Ad26.COV2.S vaccination and SARS-CoV-2 variants. Treatment here: around 19 received Ad26.COV2.S at low or high dose, single or two shots; roughly five received placebo; per-sample allocation not given. Samples were taken on day 63 after the first vaccine or placebo injection. Sequenced material: peripheral blood, taken in a trial of Ad26.COV2.S vaccine versus placebo. The clonotype originates from a person aged 18 to 65 who received the Ad26.COV2.S COVID-19 vaccine or a placebo.

The CDR3: CASSQDTGPQFF. DNA of the CDR3: TGTGCCAGCAGCCAAGACACAGGGCCGCAGTTCTTC. The V gene is TRBV3-1 (or the pseudogene TRBV3-2), the J gene TRBJ2-1, with D possibly being TRBD1 (6 bases). The V end was cut by 0 bases, the J end by 12 bases, with 9 bases between. The CDR3 is 12 residues long. CDR1 and CDR2 from the germline V gene are LGHDT and YNNKEL (reference sequence).